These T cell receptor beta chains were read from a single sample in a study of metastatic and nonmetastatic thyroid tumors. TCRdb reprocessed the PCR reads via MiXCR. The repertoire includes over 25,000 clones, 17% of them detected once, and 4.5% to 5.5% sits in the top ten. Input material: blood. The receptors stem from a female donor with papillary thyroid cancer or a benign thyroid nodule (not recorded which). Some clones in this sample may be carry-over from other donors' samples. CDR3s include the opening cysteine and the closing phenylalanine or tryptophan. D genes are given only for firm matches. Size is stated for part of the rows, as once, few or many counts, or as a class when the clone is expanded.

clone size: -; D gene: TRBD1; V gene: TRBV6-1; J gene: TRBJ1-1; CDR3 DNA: TGTGCCAGCAGTGAACAGGGACAGGGGGCGAATGAAGCTTTCTTT; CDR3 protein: CASSEQGQGANEAFF
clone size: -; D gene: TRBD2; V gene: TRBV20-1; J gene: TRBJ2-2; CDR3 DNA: TGCAGTGCTAGAGGGGCTAGCGGAGGGTCGAACACCGGGGAGCTGTTTTTT; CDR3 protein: CSARGASGGSNTGELFF
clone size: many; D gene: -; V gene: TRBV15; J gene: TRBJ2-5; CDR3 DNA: TGTGCCACCAGCCTGACGGGCCCCCAAGAGACCCAGTACTTC; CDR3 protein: CATSLTGPQETQYF
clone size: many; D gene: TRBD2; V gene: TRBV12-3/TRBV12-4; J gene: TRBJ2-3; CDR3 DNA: TGTGCCAGCGGGTTCGGACTAGCAGATACGCAGTATTTT; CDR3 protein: CASGFGLADTQYF
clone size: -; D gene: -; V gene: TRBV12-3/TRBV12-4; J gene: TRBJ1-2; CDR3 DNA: TGTGCCAGCAGTTCAGGTGCCGTCGTCTACACCTTC; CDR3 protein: CASSSGAVVYTF
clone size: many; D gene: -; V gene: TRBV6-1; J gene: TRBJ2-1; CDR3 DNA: TGTGCCAGCAGTGAAGGGTCGGGAGCAGCCCATGAGCAGTTCTTC; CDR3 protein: CASSEGSGAAHEQFF
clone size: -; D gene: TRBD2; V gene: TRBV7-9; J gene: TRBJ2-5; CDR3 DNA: TGTGCCAGCAGCTTAGATTTAGCGGGTGGAGAGACCCAGTACTTC; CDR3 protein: CASSLDLAGGETQYF
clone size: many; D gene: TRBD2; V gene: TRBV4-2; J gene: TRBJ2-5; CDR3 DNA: TGTGCCAGCAGCCACACTAGCGAGGGGGAGACCCAGTACTTC; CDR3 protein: CASSHTSEGETQYF
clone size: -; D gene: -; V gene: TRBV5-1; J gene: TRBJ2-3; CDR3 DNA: TGCGCCAGCAGCTTAGAGGACAGAGACACAGATACGCAGTATTTT; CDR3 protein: CASSLEDRDTDTQYF
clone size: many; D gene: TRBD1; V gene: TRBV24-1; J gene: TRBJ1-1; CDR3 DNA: TGTGCCACCACGGGACAGGGAAGCACTGAAGCTTTCTTT; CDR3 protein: CATTGQGSTEAFF
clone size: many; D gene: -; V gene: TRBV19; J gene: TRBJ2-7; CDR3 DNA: TGTGCCAGTAGTATAGGAACCTACGAGCAGTACTTC; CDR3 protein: CASSIGTYEQYF
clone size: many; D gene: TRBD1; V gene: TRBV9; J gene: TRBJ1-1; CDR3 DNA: TGTGCCAGCAGCTTTCTTGGACAGGGTGGAACTGAAGCTTTCTTT; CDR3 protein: CASSFLGQGGTEAFF
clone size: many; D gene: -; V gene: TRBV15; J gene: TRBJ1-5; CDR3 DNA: TGTGCCACCAGCACCGGGACCCGCTATCAGCCCCAGCATTTT; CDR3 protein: CATSTGTRYQPQHF
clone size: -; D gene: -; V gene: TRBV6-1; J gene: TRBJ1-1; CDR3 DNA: TGTGCCACCTCCTGGTTTGGGTTCAGTGGCACTGAAGCTTTCTTT; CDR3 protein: CATSWFGFSGTEAFF
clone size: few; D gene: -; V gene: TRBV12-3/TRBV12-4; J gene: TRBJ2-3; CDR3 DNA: TGTGCCAGCAGGGGCAGGGGGGCCGGGGATACGCAGTATTTT; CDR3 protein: CASRGRGAGDTQYF
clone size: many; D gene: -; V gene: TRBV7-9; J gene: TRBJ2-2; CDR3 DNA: TGTGCCAGCGGCTCAGACAGGCACCACACCGGGGAGCTGTTTTTT; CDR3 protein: CASGSDRHHTGELFF
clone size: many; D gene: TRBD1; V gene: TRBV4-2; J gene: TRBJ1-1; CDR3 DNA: TGTGCCAGCAGCCTAAGAGCTGGGGACAGTATGTACACTGAAGCTTTCTTT; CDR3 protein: CASSLRAGDSMYTEAFF
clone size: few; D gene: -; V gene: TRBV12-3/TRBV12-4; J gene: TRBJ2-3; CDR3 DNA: TGTGCCAGCAGCCGGACTATCTGCAGAGGGGGCTTGACAGATACGCAGTATTTT; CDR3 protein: CASSRTICRGGLTDTQYF
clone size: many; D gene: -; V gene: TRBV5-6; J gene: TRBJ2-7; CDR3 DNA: TGTGCCAGCGCAGCGGCACCAAACGTCTACGAGCAGTACTTC; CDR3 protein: CASAAAPNVYEQYF
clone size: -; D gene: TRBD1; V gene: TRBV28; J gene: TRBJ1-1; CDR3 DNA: TGTGCCAGCAGTTCGTCGGCGACAGGGAGGACTGAAGCTTTCTTT; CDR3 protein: CASSSSATGRTEAFF
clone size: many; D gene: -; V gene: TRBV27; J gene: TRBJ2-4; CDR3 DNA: TGTGCCAGCAGTTCCCCCCCGGGCATTCAGTACTTC; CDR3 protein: CASSSPPGIQYF
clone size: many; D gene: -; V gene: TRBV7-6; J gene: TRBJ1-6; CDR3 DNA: TGTGCCAGCAGCTTAGGTGTCGGGGGCTCCTATAATTCACCCCTCCACTTT; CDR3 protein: CASSLGVGGSYNSPLHF
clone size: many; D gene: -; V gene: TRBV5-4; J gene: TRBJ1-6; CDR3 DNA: TGTGCCAGCAGCTCGGAGGTTGGGCCCCTCCACTTT; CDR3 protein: CASSSEVGPLHF
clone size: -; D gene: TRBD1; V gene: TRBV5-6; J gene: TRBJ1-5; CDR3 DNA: TGTGCCAGCAGCTTGACTACAGGGGGGGAATGCAATCAGCCCCAGCATTTT; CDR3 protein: CASSLTTGGECNQPQHF
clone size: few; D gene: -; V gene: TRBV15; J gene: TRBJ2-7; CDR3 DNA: TGTGCCACCAGCAGAGATCCGACATGGGGCTATGAGCAGTACTTC; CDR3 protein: CATSRDPTWGYEQYF
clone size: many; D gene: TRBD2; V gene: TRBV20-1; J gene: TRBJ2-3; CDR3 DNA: TGCAGTGCTCCACATCCTTTCGGGCGGGGGGAGCCAGATACGCAGTATTTT; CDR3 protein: CSAPHPFGRGEPDTQYF
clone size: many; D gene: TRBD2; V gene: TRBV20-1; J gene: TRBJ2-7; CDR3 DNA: TGCAGTGCTACAGGGACTAGCGGGAGGCAGACCTACGAGCAGTACTTC; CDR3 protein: CSATGTSGRQTYEQYF
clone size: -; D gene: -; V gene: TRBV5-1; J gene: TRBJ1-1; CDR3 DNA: TGCGCCAGCAGCTTGTGTCTTAACACTGAAGCTTTCTTT; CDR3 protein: CASSLCLNTEAFF
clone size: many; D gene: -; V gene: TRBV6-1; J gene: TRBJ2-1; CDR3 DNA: TGTGCCAGCAGTTGGGTTTTGGAGGGCGATGAGCAGTTCTTC; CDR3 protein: CASSWVLEGDEQFF
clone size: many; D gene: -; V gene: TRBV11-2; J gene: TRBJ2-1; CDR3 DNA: TGTGCCAGCAGTCCGCTCCGGGAGCACTCCTACAATGAGCAGTTCTTC; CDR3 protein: CASSPLREHSYNEQFF
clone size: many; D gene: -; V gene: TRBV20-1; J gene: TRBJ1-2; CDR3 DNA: TGCAGTGCCACGGACACTTATGGCTACACCTTC; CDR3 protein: CSATDTYGYTF
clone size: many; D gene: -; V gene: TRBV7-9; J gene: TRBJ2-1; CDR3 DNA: TGTGCCAGCAGGCCTTGGGGGGCGAGTGGAGATGAGCAGTTCTTC; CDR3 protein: CASRPWGASGDEQFF
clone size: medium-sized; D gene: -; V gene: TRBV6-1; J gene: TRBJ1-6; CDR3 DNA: TGTGCCAGCAGTTCCGGGACAATTAATTCACCCCTCCACTTT; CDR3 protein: CASSSGTINSPLHF
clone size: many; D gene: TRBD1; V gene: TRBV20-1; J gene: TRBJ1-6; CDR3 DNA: TGCAGTGCCCAGACAGGGCCCAATTCACCCCTCCACTTT; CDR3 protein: CSAQTGPNSPLHF
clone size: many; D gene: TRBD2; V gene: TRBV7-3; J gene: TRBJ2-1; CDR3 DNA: TGTGCCAGCAGCTTAACTGCCGGCGGGGGGCTTTCGGAGCAGTTCTTC; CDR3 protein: CASSLTAGGGLSEQFF
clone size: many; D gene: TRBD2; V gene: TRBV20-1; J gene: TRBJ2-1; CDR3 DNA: TGCAGTGCAACAAGCGGGAGGTTCTACAATGAGCAGTTCTTC; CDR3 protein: CSATSGRFYNEQFF
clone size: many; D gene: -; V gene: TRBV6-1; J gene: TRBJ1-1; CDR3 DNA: TGTGCCAGCAGTGAAGAAGAGAACACTGAAGCTTTCTTT; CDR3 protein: CASSEEENTEAFF
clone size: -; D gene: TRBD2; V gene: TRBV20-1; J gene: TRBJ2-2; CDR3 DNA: TGCAGTGCTAGCCCTAGCGGGAGGGCCAGGGAGCTGTTTTTT; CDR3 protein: CSASPSGRARELFF
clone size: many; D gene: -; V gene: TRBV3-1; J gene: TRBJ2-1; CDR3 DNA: TGTGCCAGCAGCCAAGGGGGGGTGGCTAGCGAGTTCTTC; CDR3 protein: CASSQGGVASEFF
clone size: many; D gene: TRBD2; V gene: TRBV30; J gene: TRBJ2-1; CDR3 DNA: TGTGCCTGGGGGGGACTAGCGCTCTACAATGAGCAGTTCTTC; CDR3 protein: CAWGGLALYNEQFF
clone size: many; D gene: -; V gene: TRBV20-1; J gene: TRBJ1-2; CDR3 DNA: TGCAGTGCTTTCGACCCGAGGGTCACCTATGGCTACACCTTC; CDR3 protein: CSAFDPRVTYGYTF
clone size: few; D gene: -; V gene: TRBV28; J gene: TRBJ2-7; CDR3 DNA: TGTGCCAGCAGTCGACATGGTCCCGCCTACGAGCAGTACTTC; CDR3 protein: CASSRHGPAYEQYF
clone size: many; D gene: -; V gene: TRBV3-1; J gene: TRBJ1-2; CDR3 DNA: TGTGCCAGCAGCCAAGTTGCGGGTGGAGGCTACACCTTC; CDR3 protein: CASSQVAGGGYTF
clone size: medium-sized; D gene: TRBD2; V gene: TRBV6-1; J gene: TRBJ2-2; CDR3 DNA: TGTGCCAGCAGTGTCGCGGGAGAGTTCGGGGAGCTGTTTTTT; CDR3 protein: CASSVAGEFGELFF
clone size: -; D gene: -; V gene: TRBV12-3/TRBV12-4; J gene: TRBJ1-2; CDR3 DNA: TGTGCCAGCAGTTCACAGGTGTTGGTCAACGGCTACACCTTC; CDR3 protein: CASSSQVLVNGYTF
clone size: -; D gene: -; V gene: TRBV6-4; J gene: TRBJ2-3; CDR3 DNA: TGTGCCAGCAGTGACTTGTACCACGTATACACAGATACGCAGTATTTT; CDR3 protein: CASSDLYHVYTDTQYF
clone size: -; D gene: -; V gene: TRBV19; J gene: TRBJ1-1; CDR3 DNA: TGTGCCAGTAGTCCAGGTGGAGTAACAGCTTTCTTT; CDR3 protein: CASSPGGVTAFF
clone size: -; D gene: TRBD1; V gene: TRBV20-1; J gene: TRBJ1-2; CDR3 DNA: TGTAGTGCTGCTAACGGGACAGATGGCTACACCTTC; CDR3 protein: CSAANGTDGYTF
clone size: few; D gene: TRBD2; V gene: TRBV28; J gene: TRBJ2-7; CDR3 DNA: TGTGCCAGCAGTTTGGTCTGGGAGGGCTCATATGAGCAGTACTTC; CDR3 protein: CASSLVWEGSYEQYF
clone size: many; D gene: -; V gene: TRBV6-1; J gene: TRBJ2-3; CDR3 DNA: TGTGCCAGCAGTTATTGGGGGGACACAGATACGCAGTATTTT; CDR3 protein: CASSYWGDTDTQYF
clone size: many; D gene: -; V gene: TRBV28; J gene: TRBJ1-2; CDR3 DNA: TGTGCCAGCAGTCGGCCTCTGGGTATCTATGGCTACACCTTC; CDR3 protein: CASSRPLGIYGYTF